These T cell receptor beta chains were read from a single sample in a study of blood T cells in healthy people across ages. TCRdb ran MiXCR on the 5' RACE reads and lists one entry per CDR3 protein. Of about 1.4 million distinct CDR3 sequences in the sample, roughly 64% are singletons; the top ten hold more than 6%. Sequencing was done on a sample of blood. Receptors were obtained from a man aged 18 to 30 in good health. CDR3s include the opening cysteine and the closing phenylalanine or tryptophan. The D gene is left open where the match is weak. Size is omitted from some rows. Given values are once, few, many or a class for expanded clones.

j_gene	v_gene	d_gene	abundance	CDR3aa	CDR3nt
TRBJ2-1	TRBV12-3/TRBV12-4	.	.	CASSLSSNRGFGFNEQFF	TGTGCCAGCAGTTTATCATCCAACCGGGGGTTTGGATTCAATGAGCAGTTCTTC
TRBJ2-1	TRBV7-9	.	few	CASSQTTTYQGEQFF	TGTGCCAGCAGTCAGACCACGACGTATCAAGGCGAGCAGTTCTTC
TRBJ2-1	TRBV12-3/TRBV12-4	.	.	CASSLTGWNEQFF	TGTGCCAGCAGTTTAACAGGGTGGAATGAGCAGTTCTTC
TRBJ1-5	TRBV5-1	TRBD1	.	CASSLGGTGNQPQHF	TGTGCCAGCAGTTTAGGCGGGACAGGGAATCAGCCCCAGCATTTT
TRBJ2-7	TRBV5-1	.	.	CASSLGATGSGTYEQYF	TGCGCCAGCAGCTTGGGAGCCACAGGGAGCGGGACCTACGAGCAGTACTTC
TRBJ2-5	TRBV9	.	once	CASSVLTGPGETQYF	TGTGCCAGCAGCGTCTTGACAGGACCGGGGGAGACCCAGTACTTC
TRBJ1-2	TRBV9	.	once	CASSPRSLRDGYTF	TGTGCCAGCAGCCCCCGGTCATTACGAGATGGCTACACCTTC
TRBJ2-6	TRBV29-1	.	.	CSVTHATGSGANVLTF	TGCAGCGTGACCCATGCGACGGGCTCTGGGGCCAACGTCCTGACTTTC
TRBJ2-7	TRBV2	.	.	CASSDMDGTYEQYF	TGTGCCAGCAGTGATATGGACGGAACCTACGAGCAGTACTTC
TRBJ2-3	TRBV27	.	.	CASWAGTTQYF	TGTGCCAGCTGGGCTGGGACTACGCAGTATTTT
TRBJ2-5	TRBV27	.	.	CASSLLPLQETQYF	TGTGCCAGCAGTTTATTACCTTTACAAGAGACCCAGTACTTC
TRBJ2-3	TRBV20-1	TRBD2	.	CSASGRGVTDTQYF	TGCAGTGCTAGCGGCCGGGGGGTCACAGATACGCAGTATTTT
TRBJ1-2	TRBV7-9	.	.	CASSLISVGNYGYTF	TGTGCCAGCAGCTTAATTTCAGTAGGAAACTATGGCTACACCTTC
TRBJ2-1	TRBV28	.	.	CASSRPGYISGEQFF	TGTGCCAGCAGTCGTCCGGGATACATATCTGGTGAGCAGTTCTTC
TRBJ2-7	TRBV4-2	TRBD2	once	CASSQEGGSGNYEQYF	TGTGCCAGCAGCCAAGAGGGCGGGAGCGGGAATTACGAGCAGTACTTC
TRBJ2-1	TRBV29-1	TRBD2	.	CSGSLAGGPYNEQFF	TGCAGCGGCAGTTTGGCGGGAGGGCCCTACAATGAGCAGTTCTTC
TRBJ1-1	TRBV29-1	.	few	CSVLAVNTEAFF	TGCAGCGTTCTGGCGGTAAACACTGAAGCTTTCTTT
TRBJ1-1	TRBV4-1	.	.	CASSQDLEPLNTEAFF	TGCGCCAGCAGCCAAGATCTGGAACCTTTGAACACTGAAGCTTTCTTT
TRBJ2-1	TRBV7-9	TRBD1	.	CASRTGQGEDEQFF	TGTGCCAGCAGAACGGGACAGGGCGAGGATGAGCAGTTCTTC
TRBJ1-1	TRBV2	.	.	CAQDRRGTEAFF	TGTGCCCAAGACAGGCGCGGCACTGAAGCTTTCTTT
TRBJ1-1	TRBV7-9	.	once	CASTPGPSVGTEAFF	TGTGCCAGCACCCCGGGACCTTCGGTAGGCACTGAAGCTTTCTTT
TRBJ2-1	TRBV12-5	TRBD2	.	CASGYIAGQYNEQFF	TGTGCTAGTGGTTATATAGCGGGGCAATACAATGAGCAGTTCTTC
TRBJ2-7	TRBV29-1	.	.	CSVDRGAGSYEQYF	TGCAGCGTTGATCGAGGGGCCGGCTCCTACGAGCAGTACTTC